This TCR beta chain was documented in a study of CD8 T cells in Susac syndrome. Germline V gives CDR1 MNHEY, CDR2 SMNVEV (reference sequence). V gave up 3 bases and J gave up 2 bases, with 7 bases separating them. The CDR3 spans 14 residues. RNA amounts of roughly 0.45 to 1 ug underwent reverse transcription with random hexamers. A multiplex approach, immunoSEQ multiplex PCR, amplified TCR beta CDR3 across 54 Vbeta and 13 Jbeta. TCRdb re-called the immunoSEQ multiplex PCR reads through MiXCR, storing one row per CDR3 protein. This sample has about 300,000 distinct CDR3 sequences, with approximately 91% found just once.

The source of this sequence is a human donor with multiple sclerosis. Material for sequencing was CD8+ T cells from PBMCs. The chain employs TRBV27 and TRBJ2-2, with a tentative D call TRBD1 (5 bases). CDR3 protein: CASSFQGNTGELFF. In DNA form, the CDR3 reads TGTGCCAGCAGTTTTCAGGGCAACACCGGGGAGCTGTTTTTT.